The 10 T cell receptor beta chains reported below all come from one sample, sequenced in a study of beta chain features in type 1 diabetes. Whole-study results and caveats: Shortening of TCRB CDR3s, moderate but significant, appeared in all four CD4+ subsets of Type 1 diabetes patients.

These receptors have no identified antigens. Sequencing targeted expressed TCRB transcripts, as all isolated RNA had been reverse transcribed. Data came from immunoSEQ multiplex PCR; TCRdb stores just in-frame clones and leaves some out. The sample gives some 370,000 clones, 9.6% of which show up once; about 0.6% is in the top ten. Sequencing was carried out using central memory CD4+ T cells from blood. All receptors derive from a man younger than 45 with type 1 diabetes.

There are a few counts of this clone. The chain carries TRBV5-6 and TRBJ2-1; D gene ambiguous. Germline assignment: CDR1 SGHDT and CDR2 YYEEEE. The length of the CDR3 is 14 residues. The germline V and J ends were trimmed by 4 bases and 3 bases, with 11 bases remaining between them. CDR3 residues: CASSLTSGYNEQFF. The CDR3 region has the DNA TGTGCCAGCAGCCTCACCTCTGGCTACAATGAGCAGTTCTTC.

This clone was counted only a few times. The rearrangement joins TRBV7-9 to TRBJ2-3; 7 nucleotides match TRBD2. The germline gives CDR1 SEHNR, CDR2 FQNEAQ (reference sequence). The CDR3 contains 18 residues. After removal of 4 bases from V and 0 bases from J, the junction contained 13 bases not matched to a gene. The CDR3 loop is CASSSPRGAGVSTDTQYF. Written as DNA, the CDR3 is TGTGCCAGCAGCTCCCCCCGGGGTGCGGGGGTGAGCACAGATACGCAGTATTTT.

A few counts support this clone. V is TRBV15 and J is TRBJ1-4; 9 nucleotides match TRBD1. Looked up from germline, CDR1 is LNHNV and CDR2 is YYDKDF (reference sequence). V shed 1 base, J shed 5 bases, and the junction held 5 bases outside the gene matches. CDR3 length: 16 amino acids. CDR3 amino acids: CATSRGGTGSNEKLFF. CDR3 coding DNA: TGTGCCACCAGCAGAGGGGGGACAGGGTCAAATGAAAAACTGTTTTTT. Variable domain in full (rest from reference TRBV15 and TRBJ1-4): DAMVIQNPRYQVTQFGKPVTLSCSQTLNHNVMYWYQQKSSQAPKLLFHYYDKDFNNEADTPDNFQSRRPNTSFCFLDIRSPGLGDTAMYLCATSRGGTGSNEKLFFGSGTQLSVL.

This clone was seen a handful of times. The chain couples TRBV6-5 to TRBJ1-5; tentative D call: TRBD1 (5 bases). The V end lost 6 bases, the J end lost 0 bases, and 9 bases lay between the germline ends. The CDR3 extends over 14 amino acids. The V gene's germline CDR1 is MNHEY and CDR2 SVGAGI. CDR3 loop: CASRLQGSNQPQHF. CDR3 nucleotides: TGTGCCAGCAGGCTTCAGGGTAGCAATCAGCCCCAGCATTTT.

This clone was found many times. V and J are TRBV6-5 and TRBJ2-1; D possibly matches TRBD1 or TRBD2 (6 bases each). Germline V lookup: CDR1 MNHEY, CDR2 SVGAGI. The V end lost 5 bases, the J end lost 14 bases, and 13 bases lay between the germline ends. CDR3 size: 11 residues. CDR3 sequence: CASSLQGLEFF. CDR3 bases: TGTGCCAGCAGTCTACAGGGACTGGAGTTCTTC.

V gene TRBV4-3 combines with J gene TRBJ2-7, with TRBD1 matching over 9 bases. Germline V CDR1 and CDR2: LGHNA, YSLEER. The CDR3 is 14 residues long. J lost 3 bases, V lost 4 bases, and 4 bases had no gene match. CDR3 in amino acids: CASSLRQGDYEQYF. The CDR3 DNA is TGCGCCAGCAGCCTTCGACAGGGGGACTACGAGCAGTACTTC.

The chain uses TRBV5-1 and TRBJ1-2; TRBD1 matches at 11 bases. Germline CDR1 and CDR2: SGHRS and YFSETQ. Unmatched junction bases numbered 8, after V lost 4 bases and J lost 6 bases. The CDR3 extends over 15 amino acids. CDR3 sequence reads: CASSLGTGGINGYTF. CDR3 in DNA: TGCGCCAGCAGCCTGGGGACAGGGGGTATTAATGGCTACACCTTC.

This clone showed up just a few times. This sequence joins TRBV7-9 and TRBJ1-1; D is unclear. There are 13 residues in the CDR3. Germline values: CDR1 SEHNR, CDR2 FQNEAQ (reference sequence). V lost 5 bases, J lost 1 base, and 8 bases lay in between. The CDR3 reads CASSQDKNTEAFF. CDR3 sequence (DNA): TGTGCCAGCAGCCAAGACAAGAACACTGAAGCTTTCTTT.

The gene calls are TRBV5-8 and TRBJ2-7; the D gene could be TRBD1 or TRBD2 (5 bases each). The germline gives CDR1 SGHTS, CDR2 YDEGEE. V was shortened by 4 bases and J by 3 bases, with 23 bases between the two germline ends. The CDR3 is 17 residues long. In DNA, the CDR3 is TGTGCCAGCAGCCTCCCTCTTCGGGACCCCAGCGTCTACGAGCAGTACTTC. It encodes CASSLPLRDPSVYEQYF.

This clone was recorded at least ten times. The V and J genes are TRBV29-1 and TRBJ1-4, with no clear D. The CDR3 is 13 amino acids. The germline V gene has CDR1 SQVTM and CDR2 ANQGSEA. V was trimmed by 4 bases and J by 3 bases, leaving 9 bases between them. The CDR3 here is CSVVVGANEKLFF. Written as DNA, the CDR3 is TGCAGCGTTGTAGTTGGGGCTAATGAAAAACTGTTTTTT.